Reported below is one T cell receptor beta chain. The junction shows a germline mismatch at one end, possibly a read error. The sample comes from a study of cytomegalovirus exposure and HLA in healthy donors. A multiplex PCR was run with 60 Vbeta primers and 13 Jbeta primers. Method: immunoSEQ multiplex PCR; TCRdb's copy keeps in-frame clones and lacks some. Here the sample spans 100,000 to 150,000 clones, around 71% being singletons. From germline, CDR1 is SEHNR and CDR2 FQNEAQ (reference sequence). The CDR3 length is 12 residues. This receptor was taken from a woman aged 60-70 years in good health and CMV-seropositive. This chain links TRBV7-9 with TRBJ1-1; no firm D call. Sequenced sample: PBMCs. The CDR3 DNA sequence: TGTTCCAGCAGCGGCGGTGACACTGAAGCTTTCTTT. Translation gives CSSSGGDTEAFF.